Included here is one T cell receptor (beta chain) sequence, with context. Per the germline V gene, CDR1 is ENHRY and CDR2 is SYGVKD. After removal of 7 bases from V and 0 bases from J, the junction contained 6 bases not matched to a gene. The CDR3 runs 15 residues. Authors' processing steps: Reference gene primer amplification in the assay estimated nucleated cell counts. Assay: immunoSEQ multiplex PCR; the TCRdb copy retains only in-frame clones and omits some. V and J calls and clone size are copied from that table; D and trimming were computed from the DNA. The sample shows roughly 300,000 clones, around 87% of them seen only once. These data come from a study of blood T cell repertoires in COVID-19. Study summary: Italy, Spain and the United States were the sources of the convalescent and acute COVID-19 samples. The cDNA or gDNA used as material had been derived from T cells, B-cell-depleted T cells, or PBMCs.

The receptor's source is a woman aged 35 to 49 who had recovered from COVID-19. The chain carries TRBV10-3 and TRBJ2-7, with 10 bases identical to TRBD1. Sequenced: peripheral blood. CDR3: CAINGQGVSSYEQYF. The DNA of the CDR3 is TGTGCCATCAACGGACAGGGGGTGAGCTCCTACGAGCAGTACTTC.